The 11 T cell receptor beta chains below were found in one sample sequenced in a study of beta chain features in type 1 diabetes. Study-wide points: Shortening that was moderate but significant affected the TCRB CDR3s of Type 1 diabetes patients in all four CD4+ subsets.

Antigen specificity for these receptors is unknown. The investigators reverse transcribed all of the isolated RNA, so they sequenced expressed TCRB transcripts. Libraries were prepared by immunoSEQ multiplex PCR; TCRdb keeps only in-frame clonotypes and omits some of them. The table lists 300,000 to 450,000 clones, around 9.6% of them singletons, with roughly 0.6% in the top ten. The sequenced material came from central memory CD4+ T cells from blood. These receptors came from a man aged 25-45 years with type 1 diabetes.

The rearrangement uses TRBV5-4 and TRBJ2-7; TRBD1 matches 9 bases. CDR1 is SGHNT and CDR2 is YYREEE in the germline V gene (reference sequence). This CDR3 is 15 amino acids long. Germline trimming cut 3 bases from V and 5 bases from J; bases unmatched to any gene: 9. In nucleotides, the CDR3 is TGTGCCAGCAGCTGGGCCGGGACAGGGTTGGACGAGCAGTACTTC. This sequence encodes CASSWAGTGLDEQYF. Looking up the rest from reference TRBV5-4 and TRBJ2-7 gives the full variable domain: ETGVTQSPTHLIKTRGQQVTLRCSSQSGHNTVSWYQQALGQGPQFIFQYYREEENGRGNFPPRFSGLQFPNYSSELNVNALELDDSALYLCASSWAGTGLDEQYFGPGTRLTVT.

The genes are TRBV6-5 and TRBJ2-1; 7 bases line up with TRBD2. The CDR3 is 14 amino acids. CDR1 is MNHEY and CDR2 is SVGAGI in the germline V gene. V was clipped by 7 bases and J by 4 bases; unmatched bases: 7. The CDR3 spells CASTIPGGYNEQFF. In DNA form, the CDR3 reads TGTGCCAGCACAATCCCCGGGGGGTACAATGAGCAGTTCTTC.

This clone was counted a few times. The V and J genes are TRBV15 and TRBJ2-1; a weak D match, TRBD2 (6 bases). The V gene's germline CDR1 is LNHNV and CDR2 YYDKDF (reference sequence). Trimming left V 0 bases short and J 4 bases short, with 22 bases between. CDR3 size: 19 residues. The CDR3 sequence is CATSREGQGDGLPYNEQFF. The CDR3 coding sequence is TGTGCCACCAGCAGAGAGGGGCAAGGCGACGGACTACCGTACAATGAGCAGTTCTTC.

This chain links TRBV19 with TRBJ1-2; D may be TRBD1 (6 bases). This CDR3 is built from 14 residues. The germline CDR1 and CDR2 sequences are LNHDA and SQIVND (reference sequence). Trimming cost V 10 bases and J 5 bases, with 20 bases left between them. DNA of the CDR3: TGTGCCATTCAACAGGGATCGGATGGATATGGCTACACCTTC. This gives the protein CAIQQGSDGYGYTF.

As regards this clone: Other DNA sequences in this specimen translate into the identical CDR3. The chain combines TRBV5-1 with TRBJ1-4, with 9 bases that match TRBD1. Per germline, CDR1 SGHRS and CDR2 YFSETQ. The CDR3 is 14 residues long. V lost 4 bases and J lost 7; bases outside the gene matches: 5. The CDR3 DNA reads TGCGCCAGCAGCAAAGGGACAGGGACTGAAAAACTGTTTTTT. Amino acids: CASSKGTGTEKLFF.

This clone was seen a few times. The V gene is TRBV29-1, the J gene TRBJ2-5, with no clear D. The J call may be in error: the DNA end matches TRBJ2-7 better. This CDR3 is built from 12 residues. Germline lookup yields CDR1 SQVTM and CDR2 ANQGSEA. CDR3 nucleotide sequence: TGCAGCGTTTTGCAGACCAACTACGAGCAGTACTTC. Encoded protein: CSVLQTNYEQYF.

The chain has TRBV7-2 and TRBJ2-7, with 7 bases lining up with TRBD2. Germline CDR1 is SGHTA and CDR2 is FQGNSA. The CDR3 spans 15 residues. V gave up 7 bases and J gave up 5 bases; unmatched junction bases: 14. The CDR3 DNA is TGTGCCAGCAACTTCCCTGGGGGGGATCTCGACGAGCAGTACTTC. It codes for CASNFPGGDLDEQYF.

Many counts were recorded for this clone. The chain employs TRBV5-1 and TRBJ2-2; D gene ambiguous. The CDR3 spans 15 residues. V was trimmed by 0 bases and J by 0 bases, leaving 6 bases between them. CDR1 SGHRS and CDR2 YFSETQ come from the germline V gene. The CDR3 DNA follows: TGCGCCAGCAGCTTGGTAGAAGCGAACACCGGGGAGCTGTTTTTT. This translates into CASSLVEANTGELFF. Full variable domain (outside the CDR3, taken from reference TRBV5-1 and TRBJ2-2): KAGVTQTPRYLIKTRGQQVTLSCSPISGHRSVSWYQQTPGQGLQFLFEYFSETQRNKGNFPGRFSGRQFSNSRSEMNVSTLELGDSALYLCASSLVEANTGELFFGEGSRLTVL.

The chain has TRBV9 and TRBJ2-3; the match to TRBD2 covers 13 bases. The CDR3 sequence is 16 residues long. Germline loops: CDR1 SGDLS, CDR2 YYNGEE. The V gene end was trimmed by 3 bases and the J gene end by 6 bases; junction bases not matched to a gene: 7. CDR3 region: CASSGGTSGTADTQYF. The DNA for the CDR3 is TGTGCCAGCAGCGGAGGGACTAGCGGGACAGCGGATACGCAGTATTTT. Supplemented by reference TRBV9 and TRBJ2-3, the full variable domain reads DSGVTQTPKHLITATGQRVTLRCSPRSGDLSVYWYQQSLDQGLQFLIQYYNGEERAKGNILERFSAQQFPDLHSELNLSSLELGDSALYFCASSGGTSGTADTQYFGPGTRLTVL.

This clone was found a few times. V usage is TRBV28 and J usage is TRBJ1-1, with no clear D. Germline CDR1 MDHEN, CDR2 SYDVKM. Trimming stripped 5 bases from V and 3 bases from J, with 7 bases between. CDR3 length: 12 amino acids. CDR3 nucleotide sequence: TGTGCCAGCAGTCTCGTCCACACTGAAGCTTTCTTT. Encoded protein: CASSLVHTEAFF.

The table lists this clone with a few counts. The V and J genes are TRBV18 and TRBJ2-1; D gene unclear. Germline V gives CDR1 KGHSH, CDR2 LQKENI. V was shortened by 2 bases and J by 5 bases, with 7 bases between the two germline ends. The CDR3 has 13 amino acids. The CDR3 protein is CASSPRSNNEQFF. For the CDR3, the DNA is TGTGCCAGCTCACCAAGAAGTAACAATGAGCAGTTCTTC.